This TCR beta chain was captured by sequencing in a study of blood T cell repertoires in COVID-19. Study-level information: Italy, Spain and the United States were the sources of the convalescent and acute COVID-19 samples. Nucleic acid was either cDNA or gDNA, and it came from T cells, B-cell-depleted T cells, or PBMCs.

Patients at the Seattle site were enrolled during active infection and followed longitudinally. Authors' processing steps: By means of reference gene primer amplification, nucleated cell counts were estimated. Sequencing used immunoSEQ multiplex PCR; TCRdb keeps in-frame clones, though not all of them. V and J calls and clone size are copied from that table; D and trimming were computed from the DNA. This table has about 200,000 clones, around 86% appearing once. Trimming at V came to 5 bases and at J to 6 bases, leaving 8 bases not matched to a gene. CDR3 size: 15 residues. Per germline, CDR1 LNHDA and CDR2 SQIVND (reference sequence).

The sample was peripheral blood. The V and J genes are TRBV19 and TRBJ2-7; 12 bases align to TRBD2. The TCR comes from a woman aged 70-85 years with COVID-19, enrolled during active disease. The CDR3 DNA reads TGTGCCAGTAGTCTAGCGGGAGGGTCCTCCCCCGAGCAGTACTTC. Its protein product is CASSLAGGSSPEQYF.